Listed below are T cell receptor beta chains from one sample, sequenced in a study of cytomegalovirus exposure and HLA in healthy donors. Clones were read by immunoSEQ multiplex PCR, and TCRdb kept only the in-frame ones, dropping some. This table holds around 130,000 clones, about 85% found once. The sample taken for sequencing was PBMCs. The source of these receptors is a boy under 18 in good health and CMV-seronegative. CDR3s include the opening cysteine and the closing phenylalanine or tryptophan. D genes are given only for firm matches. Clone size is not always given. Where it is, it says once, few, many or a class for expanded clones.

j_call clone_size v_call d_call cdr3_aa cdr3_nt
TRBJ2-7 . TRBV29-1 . CSVEVGGYEQYF TGCAGCGTTGAAGTCGGGGGCTACGAGCAGTACTTC
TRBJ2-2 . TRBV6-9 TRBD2 CARGRMWAGGVTGELFF TGTGCCAGGGGTAGGATGTGGGCGGGGGGGGTCACCGGGGAGCTGTTTTTT
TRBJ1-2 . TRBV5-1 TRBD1 CASSGTGGNYGYTF TGCGCCAGCAGCGGTACAGGGGGCAACTATGGCTACACCTTC
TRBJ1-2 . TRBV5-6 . CASSLVGRGGDGYTF TGTGCCAGCAGCTTGGTCGGCAGGGGAGGGGATGGCTACACCTTC
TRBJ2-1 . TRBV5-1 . CASEGASNEQFF TGCGCTAGCGAAGGGGCCTCCAATGAGCAGTTCTTC
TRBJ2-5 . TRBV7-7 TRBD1 CASSPQGATETQYF TGTGCTAGCAGCCCCCAGGGGGCCACAGAGACCCAGTACTTC
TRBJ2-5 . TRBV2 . CASSVGRGETQYF TGTGCCAGCAGTGTTGGTCGCGGAGAGACCCAGTACTTC
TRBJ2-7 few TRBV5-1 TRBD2 CASSLASRGVAYEQYF TGCGCCAGCAGCTTGGCCTCCCGGGGGGTAGCCTACGAGCAGTACTTC
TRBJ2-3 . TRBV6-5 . CASSYSKEGTDTQYF TGTGCCAGCAGTTACTCGAAGGAGGGAACAGATACGCAGTATTTT
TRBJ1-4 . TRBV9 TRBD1 CASSVGADRVINRLFF TGTGCCAGCAGCGTAGGGGCGGACAGGGTTATAAACAGACTGTTTTTT
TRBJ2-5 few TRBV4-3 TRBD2 CASSLGGTSGIQETQYF TGCGCCAGCTCCCTGGGGGGGACTAGCGGGATCCAAGAGACCCAGTACTTC
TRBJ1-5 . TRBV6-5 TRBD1 CASSRGQGLEQPQHF TGTGCCAGCAGCCGAGGACAGGGGTTAGAGCAGCCCCAGCATTTT
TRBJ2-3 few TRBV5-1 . CASSLRLTVPDTQYF TGCGCCAGCAGCTTGAGATTAACAGTTCCAGATACGCAGTATTTT
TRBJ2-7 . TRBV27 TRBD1 CATSGGDEQYF TGTGCCACCTCAGGGGGCGACGAGCAGTACTTC
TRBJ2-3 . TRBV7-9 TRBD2 CASSELAGVDTQYF TGTGCCAGCAGCGAACTAGCGGGGGTAGATACGCAGTATTTT
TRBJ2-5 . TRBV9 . CASNAAGGQETQYF TGTGCCAGCAACGCCGCAGGGGGGCAAGAGACCCAGTACTTC
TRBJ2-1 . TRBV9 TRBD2 CASSVASGLGAYNEQFF TGTGCCAGCAGCGTAGCTTCGGGACTAGGGGCCTACAATGAGCAGTTCTTC
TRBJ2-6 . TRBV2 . CASPKGGRGTGANVLTF TGTGCCAGCCCTAAAGGTGGCAGGGGTACTGGGGCCAACGTCCTGACTTTC
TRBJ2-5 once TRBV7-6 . CASSLGRGETQYF TGTGCCAGCAGCTTAGGGAGGGGAGAGACCCAGTACTTC
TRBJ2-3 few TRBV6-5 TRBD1 CASSTTGDNTDTQYF TGTGCCAGCAGTACGACAGGGGATAACACAGATACGCAGTATTTT
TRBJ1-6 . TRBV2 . CASSEMDISSPLHF TGTGCCAGCAGTGAGATGGACATTAGTTCACCCCTCCACTTT
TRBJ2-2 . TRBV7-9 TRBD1 CASGDSSTGELFF TGTGCCAGCGGGGACAGCTCCACCGGGGAGCTGTTTTTT
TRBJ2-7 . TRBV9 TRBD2 CASSVDGRVLGPEQYF TGTGCCAGCAGCGTAGATGGGAGGGTTTTGGGACCCGAGCAGTACTTC
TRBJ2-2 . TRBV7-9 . CASSPPGTWNTGELFF TGTGCCAGCAGCCCACCCGGGACTTGGAACACCGGGGAGCTGTTTTTT
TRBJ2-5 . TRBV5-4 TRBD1 CASSLAMGTGGTQTQYF TGTGCCAGCAGCTTGGCGATGGGGACAGGGGGAACGCAGACCCAGTACTTC
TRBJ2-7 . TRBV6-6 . CASSYSKGGPTYEQYF TGTGCCAGCAGTTACTCGAAGGGGGGGCCCACCTACGAGCAGTACTTC
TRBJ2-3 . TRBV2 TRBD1 CAEGGQATDTQYF TGTGCGGAGGGGGGACAGGCCACAGATACGCAGTATTTT
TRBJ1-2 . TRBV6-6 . CASRSSQANYGYTF TGTGCCAGCAGGTCCTCACAGGCTAACTATGGCTACACCTTC
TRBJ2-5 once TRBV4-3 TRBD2 CASSQTSGGAVGETQYF TGCGCCAGCAGTCAGACTAGCGGGGGGGCCGTCGGAGAGACCCAGTACTTC
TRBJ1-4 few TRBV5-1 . CASSLEGVTNEKLFF TGCGCCAGCAGCTTGGAAGGGGTCACTAATGAAAAACTGTTTTTT
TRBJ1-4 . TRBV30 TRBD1 CAWNLDRAVGEKLFF TGTGCCTGGAACCTAGACAGGGCGGTCGGGGAAAAACTGTTTTTT
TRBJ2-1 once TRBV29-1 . CSVEDEGPEQFF TGCAGCGTTGAAGATGAGGGTCCTGAGCAGTTCTTC
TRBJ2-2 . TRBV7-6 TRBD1 CASSSPGQGDTGELFF TGTGCCAGCAGCTCACCGGGACAGGGGGACACCGGGGAGCTGTTTTTT
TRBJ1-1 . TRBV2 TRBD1 CASSERGPLYTEAFF TGTGCCAGCAGTGAAAGGGGGCCCCTCTACACTGAAGCTTTCTTT
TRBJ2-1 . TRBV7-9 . CASTSSTNSYNEQFF TGTGCCAGCACCTCATCTACGAACTCCTACAATGAGCAGTTCTTC
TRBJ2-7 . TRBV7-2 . CASSLTNDLSEQYF TGTGCCAGCAGCCTAACCAATGACTTAAGCGAGCAGTACTTC
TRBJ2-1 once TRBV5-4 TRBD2 CASSRGLAGGSNEQFF TGTGCCAGCAGCAGGGGACTAGCGGGAGGGAGCAATGAGCAGTTCTTC
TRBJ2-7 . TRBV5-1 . CASSQYLDRTIIYEQYF TGCGCCAGCAGCCAATACCTGGACAGAACAATTATCTACGAGCAGTACTTC
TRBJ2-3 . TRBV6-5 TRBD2 CASSYSAGGPNTQYF TGTGCCAGCAGTTACTCGGCGGGGGGGCCGAATACGCAGTATTTT
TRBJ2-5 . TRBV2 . CARTRQLQETQYF TGTGCCAGGACACGACAGCTCCAAGAGACCCAGTACTTC
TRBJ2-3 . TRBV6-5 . CASSYTASTDTQYF TGTGCCAGCAGTTACACCGCGAGCACAGATACGCAGTATTTT
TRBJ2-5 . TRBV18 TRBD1 CASSPGTGSRETQYF TGTGCCAGCTCACCAGGGACAGGCTCTCGGGAGACCCAGTACTTC